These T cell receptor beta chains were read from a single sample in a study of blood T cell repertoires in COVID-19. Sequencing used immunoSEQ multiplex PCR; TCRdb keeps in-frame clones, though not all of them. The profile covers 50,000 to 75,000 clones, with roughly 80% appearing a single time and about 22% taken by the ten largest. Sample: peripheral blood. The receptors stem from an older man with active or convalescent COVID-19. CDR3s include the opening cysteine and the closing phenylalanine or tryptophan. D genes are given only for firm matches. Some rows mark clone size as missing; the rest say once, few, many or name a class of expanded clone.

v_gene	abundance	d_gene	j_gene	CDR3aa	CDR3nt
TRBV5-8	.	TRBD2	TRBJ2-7	CASSWGLSGMTPYEQYF	TGTGCCAGCAGCTGGGGCCTTAGCGGGATGACCCCCTACGAGCAGTACTTC
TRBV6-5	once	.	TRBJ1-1	CASSYNSQAFF	TGTGCCAGCAGTTACAACAGCCAAGCTTTCTTT
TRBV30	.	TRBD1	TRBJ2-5	CAWSVSWGTEETQYF	TGTGCCTGGAGTGTATCGTGGGGGACAGAAGAGACCCAGTACTTC
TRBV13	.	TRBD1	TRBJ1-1	CASSQTGATEAFF	TGTGCCAGCAGCCAGACAGGGGCTACTGAAGCTTTCTTT
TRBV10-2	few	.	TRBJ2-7	CASSEFISEQYF	TGCGCCAGCAGTGAGTTCATTAGCGAGCAGTACTTC
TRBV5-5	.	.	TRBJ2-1	CASSLFRTAYNEQFF	TGTGCCAGCAGCTTGTTCCGGACAGCTTACAATGAGCAGTTCTTC
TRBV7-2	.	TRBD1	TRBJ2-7	CASSPDRPEQYF	TGTGCCAGCAGCCCGGACAGGCCCGAGCAGTACTTC
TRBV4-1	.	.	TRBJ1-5	CASSQGPGPMQPQHF	TGCGCCAGCAGCCAAGGGCCAGGGCCGATGCAGCCCCAGCATTTT
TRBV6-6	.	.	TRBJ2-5	CASTILGEGETQYF	TGTGCCAGCACTATCTTAGGAGAGGGTGAGACCCAGTACTTC
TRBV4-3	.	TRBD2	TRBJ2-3	CASSQDVGGTTDTQYF	TGCGCCAGCAGCCAAGATGTCGGGGGGACCACAGATACGCAGTATTTT
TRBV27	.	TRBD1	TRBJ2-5	CASSFLGQGHAETQYF	TGTGCCAGCAGTTTTTTGGGACAGGGGCATGCGGAGACCCAGTACTTC
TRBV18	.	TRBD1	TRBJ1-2	CASSPLQGADGYTF	TGTGCCAGCTCACCTTTACAGGGGGCGGATGGCTACACCTTC
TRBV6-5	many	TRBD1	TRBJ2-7	CASSPGTGYEQYF	TGTGCCAGCAGTCCCGGGACAGGCTACGAGCAGTACTTC
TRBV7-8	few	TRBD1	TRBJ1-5	CASSLRGRTGINNQPQHF	TGTGCCAGCAGCTTAAGGGGAAGGACAGGGATAAACAATCAGCCCCAGCATTTT
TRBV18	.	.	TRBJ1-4	CASSPVQPGNNEKLFF	TGTGCCAGCTCACCAGTTCAGCCAGGGAATAATGAAAAACTGTTTTTT
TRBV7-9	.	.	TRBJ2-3	CASSRATTGATDTQYF	TGTGCCAGCAGCAGGGCCACGACAGGAGCCACAGATACGCAGTATTTT
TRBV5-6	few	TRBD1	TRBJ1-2	CASSFIQGADYGYTF	TGTGCCAGCAGCTTTATCCAGGGGGCCGACTATGGCTACACCTTC
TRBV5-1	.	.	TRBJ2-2	CASSLAPWELFF	TGCGCCAGCAGCTTAGCTCCGTGGGAGCTGTTTTTT
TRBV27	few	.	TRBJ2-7	CASSQTVRTYEQYF	TGTGCCAGCAGCCAGACCGTCAGGACCTACGAGCAGTACTTC
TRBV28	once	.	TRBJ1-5	CASSLFGQGGYQPQHF	TGTGCCAGCAGTTTATTCGGGCAGGGTGGCTATCAGCCCCAGCATTTT
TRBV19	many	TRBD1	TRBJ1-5	CASWDSVGPQHF	TGTGCCAGCTGGGACAGCGTAGGGCCCCAGCATTTT
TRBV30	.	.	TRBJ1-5	CAWSVGGFEQPQHF	TGTGCCTGGAGTGTAGGAGGTTTCGAACAGCCCCAGCATTTT
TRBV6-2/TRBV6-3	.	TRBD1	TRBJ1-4	CASSSYRDSALGSNEKLFF	TGTGCCAGCAGTTCATACCGGGACAGCGCGCTAGGAAGTAATGAAAAACTGTTTTTT
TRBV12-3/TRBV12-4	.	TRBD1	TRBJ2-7	CASSPRQGSEQYF	TGTGCCAGCAGCCCTCGACAGGGATCCGAGCAGTACTTC
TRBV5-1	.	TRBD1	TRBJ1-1	CASSGTGGTEAFF	TGCGCCAGCAGCGGGACAGGGGGCACTGAAGCTTTCTTT